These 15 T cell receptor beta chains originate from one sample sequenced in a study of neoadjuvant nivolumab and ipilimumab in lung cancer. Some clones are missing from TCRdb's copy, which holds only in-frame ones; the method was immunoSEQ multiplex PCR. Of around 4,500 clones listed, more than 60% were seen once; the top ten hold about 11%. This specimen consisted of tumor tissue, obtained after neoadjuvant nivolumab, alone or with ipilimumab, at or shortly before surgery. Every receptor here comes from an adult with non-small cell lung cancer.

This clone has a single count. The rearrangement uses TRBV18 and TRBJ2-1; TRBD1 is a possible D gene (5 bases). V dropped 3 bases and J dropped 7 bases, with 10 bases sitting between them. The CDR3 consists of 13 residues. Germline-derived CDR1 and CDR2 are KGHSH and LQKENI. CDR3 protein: CASSPTTDNEQFF. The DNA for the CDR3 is TGTGCCAGCTCACCCACGACAGATAATGAGCAGTTCTTC. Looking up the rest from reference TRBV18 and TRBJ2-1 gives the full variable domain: NAGVMQNPRHLVRRRGQEARLRCSPMKGHSHVYWYRQLPEEGLKFMVYLQKENIIDESGMPKERFSAEFPKEGPSILRIQQVVRGDSAAYFCASSPTTDNEQFFGPGTRLTVL.

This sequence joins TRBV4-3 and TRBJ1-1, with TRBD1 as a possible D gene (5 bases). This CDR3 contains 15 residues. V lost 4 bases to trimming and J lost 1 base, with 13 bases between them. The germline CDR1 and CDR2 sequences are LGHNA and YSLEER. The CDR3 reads CASSLSGGGNTEAFF. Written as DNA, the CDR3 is TGCGCCAGCAGCCTGTCCGGGGGGGGGAACACTGAAGCTTTCTTT.

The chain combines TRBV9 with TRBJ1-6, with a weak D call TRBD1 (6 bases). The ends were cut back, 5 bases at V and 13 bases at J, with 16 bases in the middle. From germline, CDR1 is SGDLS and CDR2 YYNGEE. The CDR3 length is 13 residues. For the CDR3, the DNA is TGTGCCAGCAGTGACAGGTTTTCGGGTCCCCTCCACTTT. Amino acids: CASSDRFSGPLHF.

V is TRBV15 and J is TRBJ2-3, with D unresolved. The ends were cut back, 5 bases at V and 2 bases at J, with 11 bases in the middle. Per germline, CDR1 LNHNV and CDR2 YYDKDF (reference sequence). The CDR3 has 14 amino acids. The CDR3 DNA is TGTGCCACCAGCGTAGGCCGCGCCACAGATACGCAGTATTTT. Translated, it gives CATSVGRATDTQYF.

The CDR3 DNA follows: TGTGCCAGCAGCTTGGGTGGGGCCAGCACCGGGGAGCTGTTTTTT. Its translation: CASSLGGASTGELFF. This chain joins TRBV5-6 and TRBJ2-2, with D perhaps matching TRBD1 (5 bases). The CDR3 totals 15 residues. Germline CDR1 SGHDT, CDR2 YYEEEE. Trimming left V 0 bases short and J 4 bases short, with 10 bases between.

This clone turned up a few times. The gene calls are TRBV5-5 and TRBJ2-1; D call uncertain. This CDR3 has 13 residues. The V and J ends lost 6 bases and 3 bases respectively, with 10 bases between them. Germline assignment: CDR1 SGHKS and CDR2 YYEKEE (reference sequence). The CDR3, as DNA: TGTGCCAGCATAAGTAGTGGCTACAATGAGCAGTTCTTC. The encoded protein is CASISSGYNEQFF.

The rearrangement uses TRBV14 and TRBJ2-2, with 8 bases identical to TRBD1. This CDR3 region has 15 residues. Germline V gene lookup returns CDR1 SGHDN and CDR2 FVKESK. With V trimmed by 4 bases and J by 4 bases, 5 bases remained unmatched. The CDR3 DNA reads TGTGCCAGCAGCCTCCGGACAGGGTCCACCGGGGAGCTGTTTTTT. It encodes CASSLRTGSTGELFF. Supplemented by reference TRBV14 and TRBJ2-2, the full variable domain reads EAGVTQFPSHSVIEKGQTVTLRCDPISGHDNLYWYRRVMGKEIKFLLHFVKESKQDESGMPNNRFLAERTGGTYSTLKVQPAELEDSGVYFCASSLRTGSTGELFFGEGSRLTVL.

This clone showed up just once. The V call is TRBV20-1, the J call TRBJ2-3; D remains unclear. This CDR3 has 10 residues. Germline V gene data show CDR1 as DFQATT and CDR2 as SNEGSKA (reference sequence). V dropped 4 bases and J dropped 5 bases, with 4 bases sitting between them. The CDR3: CSATVDTQYF. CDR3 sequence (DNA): TGCAGTGCTACCGTAGATACGCAGTATTTT.

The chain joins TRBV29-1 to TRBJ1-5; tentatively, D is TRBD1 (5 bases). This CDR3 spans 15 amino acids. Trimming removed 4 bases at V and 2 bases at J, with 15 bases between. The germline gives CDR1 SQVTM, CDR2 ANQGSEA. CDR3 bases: TGCAGCGTTGGGGGGGACCTTGGGGGCAATCAGCCCCAGCATTTT. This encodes CSVGGDLGGNQPQHF.

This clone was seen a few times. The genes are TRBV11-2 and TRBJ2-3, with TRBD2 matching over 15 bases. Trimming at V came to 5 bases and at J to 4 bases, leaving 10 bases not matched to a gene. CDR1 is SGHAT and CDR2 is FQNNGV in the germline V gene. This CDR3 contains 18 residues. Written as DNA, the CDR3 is TGTGCCAGCAGCCGGGGACTAGCGGGGGGTTATAGCGCAGATACGCAGTATTTT. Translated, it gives CASSRGLAGGYSADTQYF. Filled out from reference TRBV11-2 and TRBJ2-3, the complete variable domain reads EAGVAQSPRYKIIEKRQSVAFWCNPISGHATLYWYQQILGQGPKLLIQFQNNGVVDDSQLPKDRFSAERLKGVDSTLKIQPAKLEDSAVYLCASSRGLAGGYSADTQYFGPGTRLTVL.

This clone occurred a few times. Here the CDR3 DNA reads TGTGCCAGCAGTGAACGAGCCCCGAGGGCGGCAACTAATGAAAAACTGTTTTTT. Amino acid sequence: CASSERAPRAATNEKLFF. The chain employs TRBV2 and TRBJ1-4; the D is unclear. CDR1 and CDR2 (germline): SNHLY, FYNNEI. This CDR3 is 18 amino acids long. V lost 2 bases to trimming and J lost 0 bases, with 16 bases between them.

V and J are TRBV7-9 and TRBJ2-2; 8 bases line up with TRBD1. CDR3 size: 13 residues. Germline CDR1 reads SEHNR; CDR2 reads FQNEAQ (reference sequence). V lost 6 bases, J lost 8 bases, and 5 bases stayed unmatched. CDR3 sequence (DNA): TGTGCCAGCAGTAGGACAGGGACAGGGGAGCTGTTTTTT. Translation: CASSRTGTGELFF.

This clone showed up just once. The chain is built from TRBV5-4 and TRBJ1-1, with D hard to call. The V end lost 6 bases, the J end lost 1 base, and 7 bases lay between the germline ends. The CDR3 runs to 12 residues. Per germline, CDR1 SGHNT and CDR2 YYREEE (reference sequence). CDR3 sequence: CASTARNTEAFF. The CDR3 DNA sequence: TGTGCCAGCACCGCCAGGAACACTGAAGCTTTCTTT. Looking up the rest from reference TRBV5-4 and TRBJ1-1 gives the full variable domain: ETGVTQSPTHLIKTRGQQVTLRCSSQSGHNTVSWYQQALGQGPQFIFQYYREEENGRGNFPPRFSGLQFPNYSSELNVNALELDDSALYLCASTARNTEAFFGQGTRLTVV.

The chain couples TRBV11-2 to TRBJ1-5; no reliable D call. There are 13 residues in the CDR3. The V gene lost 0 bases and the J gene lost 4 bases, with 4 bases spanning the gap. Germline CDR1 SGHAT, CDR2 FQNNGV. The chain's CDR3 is CASSLDRNQPQHF. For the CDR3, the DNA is TGTGCCAGCAGCTTAGACAGGAATCAGCCCCAGCATTTT. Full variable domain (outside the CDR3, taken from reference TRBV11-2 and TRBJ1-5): EAGVAQSPRYKIIEKRQSVAFWCNPISGHATLYWYQQILGQGPKLLIQFQNNGVVDDSQLPKDRFSAERLKGVDSTLKIQPAKLEDSAVYLCASSLDRNQPQHFGDGTRLSIL.

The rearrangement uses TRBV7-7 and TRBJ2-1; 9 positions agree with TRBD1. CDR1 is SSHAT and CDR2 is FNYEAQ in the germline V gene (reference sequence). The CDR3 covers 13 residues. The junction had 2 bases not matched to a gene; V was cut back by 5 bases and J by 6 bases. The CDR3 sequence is CASSLTGGNEQFF. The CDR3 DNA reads TGTGCCAGCAGCCTGACAGGGGGCAATGAGCAGTTCTTC.